These T cell receptor beta chains were read from a single sample in a study of early T cells in non-severe SARS-CoV-2 infection. TCRdb used MiXCR to reprocess the 5' RACE reads, holding one entry per CDR3 protein. The data contain 85,000 to 100,000 distinct CDR3 sequences, approximately 9.9% of them singletons. The material was whole blood, obtained at baseline. Every receptor here comes from an adult who was a healthcare worker with PCR-confirmed SARS-CoV-2 infection or an uninfected control (not recorded which). The CDR3 runs from the conserved cysteine through the conserved F or W. Each record gives: D gene, J gene, V gene, clone size, CDR3 DNA, CDR3 protein. The D gene is left open where the match is weak. Size is omitted from some rows. Given values are once, few, many or a class for expanded clones.

TRBD2	TRBJ2-7	TRBV6-2/TRBV6-3	few	TGTGCCAGCAGGAAGACTAGCGGGAGATACGAGCAGTACTTC	CASRKTSGRYEQYF
NA	TRBJ2-2	TRBV7-6	many	TGTGCCAGCGGTCAGTCGAACACCGGGGAGCTGTTTTTT	CASGQSNTGELFF
NA	TRBJ2-3	TRBV6-1	many	TGTGCCAGCAGTATGGCAGCTAGCACAGATACGCAGTATTTT	CASSMAASTDTQYF
NA	TRBJ2-7	TRBV6-2/TRBV6-3	many	TGTGCCAGCAGTTATGGCGGGCGGGAGCAGTACTTC	CASSYGGREQYF
NA	TRBJ2-1	TRBV4-1	NA	TGCGCCAGCAGCCATAGATCGGGGTCGTACTACAATGAGCAGTTCTTC	CASSHRSGSYYNEQFF
NA	TRBJ1-2	TRBV20-1	NA	TGCAGTGCTCCTACCTCGCCGGCTTTGACTACCTATGGCTACACCTTC	CSAPTSPALTTYGYTF
TRBD2	TRBJ2-3	TRBV20-1	NA	TGCAGTGCCGCACCTCAACTCCCGACTAGCGGAGTAACAGATACGCAGTATTTT	CSAAPQLPTSGVTDTQYF
NA	TRBJ1-5	TRBV4-3	few	TGCGCCAGCAGCCGAACCTTGTCGGGCAATCAGCCCCAGCATTTT	CASSRTLSGNQPQHF
NA	TRBJ1-3	TRBV3-1	many	TGTGCCAGCAGCCCTGGAGGGTCTGGAAACACCATATATTTT	CASSPGGSGNTIYF
NA	TRBJ2-3	TRBV6-5	few	TGTGCCAGCAGTTCCGGGACGTTCAGCACAGATACGCAGTATTTT	CASSSGTFSTDTQYF
NA	TRBJ2-7	TRBV3-1	many	TGTGCCAGCAGCCAAGACTTAGCGGCATCCTACGAGCAGTACTTC	CASSQDLAASYEQYF
NA	TRBJ2-7	TRBV15	few	TGTGCCACCAGCAGAGATCTGAGGGGCTACGAGCAGTACTTC	CATSRDLRGYEQYF
NA	TRBJ2-3	TRBV29-1	NA	TGCAGCATCCTTGGAGGGGGTAGCACAGATACGCAGTATTTT	CSILGGGSTDTQYF
TRBD2	TRBJ2-1	TRBV10-3	NA	TGTGCCATCGCGGGCGGGGGTGCAGACTACAATGAGCAGTTCTTC	CAIAGGGADYNEQFF
TRBD2	TRBJ2-5	TRBV7-9	many	TGTGCCAGCAGCTCCCCTGAAGCGGGAGCGCCGGGAAAGACCCAGTACTTC	CASSSPEAGAPGKTQYF
NA	TRBJ1-5	TRBV7-9	few	TGTGCCAGCAGCTTAGACAGCTATCAGCCCCAGCATTTT	CASSLDSYQPQHF
NA	TRBJ2-3	TRBV29-1	NA	TGCAGCTACCTGACAGATACGCAGTATTTT	CSYLTDTQYF
TRBD2	TRBJ2-3	TRBV7-9	NA	TGTGCCAGCAGCAAAGCGGGACCCACAGATACGCAGTATTTT	CASSKAGPTDTQYF
NA	TRBJ2-2	TRBV5-6	NA	TGTGCCAGCAGCTTGGAATATTTGGCCCTGGGGCCCGGGGAGCTGTTTTTT	CASSLEYLALGPGELFF
NA	TRBJ2-6	TRBV9	NA	TGTGCCAGCAGCCCCTGGGGAACTGGGGCCAACGTCCTGACTTTC	CASSPWGTGANVLTF
NA	TRBJ1-6	TRBV6-1	NA	TGTGCCAGCAGTGAAAGGTCAGGGTATTCACCCCTCCACTTT	CASSERSGYSPLHF
TRBD1	TRBJ1-6	TRBV5-1	NA	TGCGCCAGCAGAACAGGGGAGGATTCACCCCTCCACTTT	CASRTGEDSPLHF
NA	TRBJ2-3	TRBV4-1	NA	TGCGCCAGCAGCCAAGCCTACACAGATACGCAGTATTTT	CASSQAYTDTQYF
TRBD2	TRBJ2-7	TRBV19	NA	TGTGCCAGTAGTTCCCGGACTAGCGGGGGCTACGAGCAGTACTTC	CASSSRTSGGYEQYF